This TCR beta chain was retrieved from a study of human T cells and chemical hapten exposure. The overall study: TCR yield per sample varied, mainly due to pooled library volumes.

Within the library, unique molecular identifiers were attached to each individual cDNA molecule. Per the original data handling: Between about 20,000 and 750,000 TCRs appeared in each sample, and the median stood at about 93,000. TCRdb reanalysed the reads using MiXCR and keeps one entry per CDR3 protein. It is TCRdb's table, rather than the study itself, that gives the V and J calls and clone size. In the table there are 95,000 to 150,000 distinct CDR3 sequences, less than 10% of which are singletons. Comments on this clonotype: The antigen is undetermined.

Researchers extracted total RNA from unfractionated whole blood. This CDR3 comprises 11 residues. With 6 bases clipped from V and 14 bases from J, the junction kept 4 bases outside the gene matches. The study's findings and limits: Once DPC sensitization occurred, TCRs above 1 in 1000 frequency showed no change.

The receptor was isolated from a human donor in good health. Some clones in this sample may be carry-over from other donors' samples. The sample was whole blood. The V and J genes are TRBV12-3 or TRBV12-4 and TRBJ2-1, with 10 bases lining up with TRBD1. This chain's CDR3 is CASSPGTGEFF. The DNA of the CDR3 is TGTGCCAGCAGCCCCGGGACAGGGGAGTTCTTC.